Listed here are 20 T cell receptor beta chains from one sample, sequenced in a study of T cells in Graves' hyperthyroidism and ophthalmopathy (dated by TCRdb to between 2019 and 2020). The library was made by multiplex PCR. Instrument on record: Illumina HiSeq 2000. Amplification of TCR beta CDR3 regions was carried out from RNA transcripts. The first round of RT-PCR for the TCR CDR3 was performed with the HTBI primer set and the Qiagen OneStep RT-PCR kit. TCRdb redid the processing of the public reads, applying fastp at Q25 and MiXCR, and retained in-frame beta chains. Each CDR3 protein appears once, grouped with its most common genes and DNA. The sample table holds around 500,000 distinct CDR3 sequences, of which approximately 23% were seen once. The biggest ten clones account for approximately 49% of the sample. The material sequenced was blood. These receptors all come from an older woman with Graves' ophthalmopathy.

J is TRBJ2-3 and V is TRBV12-3 or TRBV12-4, with TRBD2 as a possible D gene (7 bases). CDR3 length equals 18 residues. Trimming shortened V by 6 bases and J by 2 bases, and 24 bases separated the two germline ends. The CDR3 sequence is CASSPRGGGRDYTDTQYF. The CDR3 nucleotides read TGTGCCAGCAGCCCCCGGGGAGGGGGGCGGGACTACACAGATACGCAGTATTTT.

This clonotype was detected a few times. The chain links TRBV6-2 or TRBV6-3 to TRBJ2-5, with 8 bases aligning to TRBD2. The CDR3 totals 16 residues. The V and J ends lost 6 bases and 4 bases, in that order; junction bases with no gene match: 13. Germline CDR1 and CDR2: MNHEY and SVGEGT. This CDR3 is CASSPSVSGGPETQYF. The CDR3 DNA sequence: TGTGCCAGCAGCCCCAGTGTTTCGGGAGGGCCAGAGACCCAGTACTTC.

The rearrangement joins TRBV5-1 to TRBJ2-7; weak D call: TRBD2 (5 bases). Germline V gene sequence: CDR1 SGHRS, CDR2 YFSETQ. V lost 2 bases and J lost 6, with 15 bases in between. CDR3 size: 14 residues. CDR3 loop: CASSLEGSRGEQYF. The CDR3 nucleotides read TGCGCCAGCAGCTTAGAAGGGTCTCGGGGCGAGCAGTACTTC.

This clonotype occurred a few times. This may arise from a read error, as a much more abundant clone is one base away. The CDR3 DNA is TGTGCCAGCAGCCGGGCTAGCGGTCTTGGGCAGTACTTC. Its protein is CASSRASGLGQYF. The chain is built from TRBV3-1 and TRBJ2-7, with 7 positions matching TRBD2. The CDR3 runs 13 residues. J gave up 9 bases and V 4 bases, and 9 bases lay outside the gene matches. CDR1 and CDR2 (germline): LGHDT, YNNKEL (reference sequence).

With regard to this clonotype: A junction boundary mismatches the germline segment, possibly from a read error. This chain joins TRBV10-3 and TRBJ1-4, with D tentatively TRBD1 (6 bases). Germline values: CDR1 ENHRY, CDR2 SYGVKD. The CDR3 totals 14 residues. The CDR3 loop reads CAIGEGGTNEKLFF. For the CDR3, the DNA is TGTGCCATCGGTGAGGGGGGAACTAATGAAAAACTGTTTTTT.

This clonotype has a handful of counts. The rearrangement joins TRBV19 to TRBJ2-7; D is perhaps TRBD2 (7 bases). Germline CDR1 LNHDA, CDR2 SQIVND (reference sequence). The CDR3 runs to 16 residues. V gave up 3 bases and J gave up 2 bases, with 17 bases separating them. CDR3 protein: CASSINRAAGAYEQYF. CDR3 DNA sequence: TGTGCCAGTAGTATTAACAGGGCGGCGGGAGCCTACGAGCAGTACTTC.

About this clonotype: This could be a read error, since a much larger clone is one nucleotide away. The V and J genes are TRBV6-1 and TRBJ2-3; D gene ambiguous. CDR1 MNHNS and CDR2 SASEGT come from the germline V gene. CDR3 length: 14 amino acids. The CDR3 is CASSQASFTDAQYF. CDR3 DNA sequence: TGTGCCAGCAGCCAAGCGAGTTTCACAGATGCGCAGTATTTT.

The chain carries TRBV12-3 or TRBV12-4 and TRBJ1-1; D is possibly TRBD1 (5 bases). V was clipped by 5 bases and J by 0 bases, with 13 bases between them. CDR3 length: 15 amino acids. CDR3 loop: CASSETGGMNTEAFF. The CDR3 DNA reads TGTGCCAGCAGTGAAACAGGCGGGATGAACACTGAAGCTTTCTTT.

This clonotype occurred once. The V and J genes are TRBV30 and TRBJ2-3; 7 nucleotides line up with TRBD2. The junction had 7 bases not matched to a gene; V was cut back by 4 bases and J by 3 bases. Germline V gene lookup returns CDR1 GTSNPN and CDR2 SVGIG (reference sequence). The CDR3 is 14 amino acids. CDR3 nucleotides: TGTGCCTGGAAGGTGGGCGGGAGTACAGATACGCAGTATTTT. The encoded protein is CAWKVGGSTDTQYF.

This chain uses TRBV20-1 with TRBJ2-5; D is possibly TRBD2 (6 bases). This CDR3 has 12 residues. V gave up 6 bases and J gave up 2 bases, with 10 bases separating them. Germline values: CDR1 DFQATT, CDR2 SNEGSKA (reference sequence). In nucleotides, the CDR3 is TGCAGTGCAGGGCGGGGTCAAGAGACCCAGTACTTC. Its protein product is CSAGRGQETQYF.

This clonotype has just a few counts. J is TRBJ2-2 and V is TRBV11-1; 11 nucleotides line up with TRBD1. J lost 7 bases, V lost 5 bases, and 12 bases had no gene match. CDR1 SGHAT and CDR2 FQDESV come from the germline V gene (reference sequence). The CDR3 has 17 amino acids. CDR3 DNA sequence: TGTGCCAGCAGCCTATCCGGACAGGGGGCCTCGGGCGGGGAGCTGTTTTTT. This encodes CASSLSGQGASGGELFF.

The chain has TRBV19 and TRBJ1-1; the D gene is possibly TRBD1 (6 bases). V lost 7 bases and J 6 bases, leaving 27 bases between the germline ends. The CDR3 consists of 17 residues. Germline CDR1 LNHDA, CDR2 SQIVND (reference sequence). DNA for the CDR3: TGTGCCAGTACTCAAGACTTCGGGGGCCCTAACCGCGCTGAAGCTTTCTTT. Its protein product is CASTQDFGGPNRAEAFF. The full variable domain, in which reference TRBV19 and TRBJ1-1 provide the parts outside the CDR3, is DGGITQSPKYLFRKEGQNVTLSCEQNLNHDAMYWYRQDPGQGLRLIYYSQIVNDFQKGDIAEGYSVSREKKESFPLTVTSAQKNPTAFYLCASTQDFGGPNRAEAFFGQGTRLTVV.

The chain is built from TRBV19 and TRBJ2-5, with 9 positions matching TRBD2. CDR1 is LNHDA, CDR2 SQIVND, per germline (reference sequence). J lost 5 bases, V lost 3 bases, and 10 bases had no gene match. The CDR3 extends over 16 amino acids. This CDR3 is CASSIRAGGSGETQYF. In DNA form, the CDR3 reads TGTGCCAGTAGTATCCGAGCGGGAGGTTCAGGGGAGACCCAGTACTTC.

V gene TRBV6-9 combines with J gene TRBJ2-2; 8 nucleotides agree with TRBD1. This CDR3 spans 15 amino acids. V dropped 2 bases and J dropped 6; count of bases not matched to a gene: 5. Per the germline V gene, CDR1 is MNHGY and CDR2 is SVAAGI. The CDR3 bases are TGTGCCAGCAGTTATACAGGGGGTATCTCCGGGGAGCTGTTTTTT. Protein: CASSYTGGISGELFF.

This clonotype was observed at least ten times. The CDR3 nucleotides read TGTGCCAGCAGTGGTCGGATAGGAGGGAACACTGAAGCTTTCTTT. Amino acids: CASSGRIGGNTEAFF. This chain uses TRBV2 with TRBJ1-1; no clear D gene. Per germline, CDR1 SNHLY and CDR2 FYNNEI. This CDR3 comprises 15 residues. V lost 4 bases to trimming and J lost 1 base, with 13 bases between them.

This rearrangement joins TRBV5-1 to TRBJ1-2; possible D gene TRBD1, 5 bases. The V end was cut by 4 bases, the J end by 6 bases, with 10 bases between. Per the germline V gene, CDR1 is SGHRS and CDR2 is YFSETQ. The CDR3 extends over 12 amino acids. The CDR3 sequence is CASSEGQDGYTF. DNA for the CDR3: TGCGCCAGCAGCGAGGGGCAAGATGGCTACACCTTC.

The chain links TRBV20-1 to TRBJ2-7; no reliable D call. Germline values: CDR1 DFQATT, CDR2 SNEGSKA (reference sequence). The CDR3 length is 14 residues. Trimming left V 0 bases short and J 3 bases short, with 12 bases between. The CDR3 region has the DNA TGCAGTGCTAGAGATAGTACTGCTTACTACGAGCAGTACTTC. Protein sequence: CSARDSTAYYEQYF.

This clonotype was picked up one time. This may be a read error, as it is one base from a much larger clone. The J gene is TRBJ2-5, the V gene TRBV15, with D unresolved. V was pared by 1 base and J by 5 bases, with 17 bases between. The CDR3 is made up of 16 amino acids. CDR1 is LNHNV and CDR2 is YYDKDF in the germline V gene (reference sequence). The CDR3 here is CATSRGGRALAETQYF. Here the CDR3 DNA reads TGTGCCACCAGCAGAGGAGGACGGGCCTTAGCTGAGACCCAGTACTTC.

V gene TRBV6-1 combines with J gene TRBJ2-5; D gene unclear. The germline gives CDR1 MNHNS, CDR2 SASEGT. The length of the CDR3 is 14 residues. Trimming left V 1 base short and J 5 bases short, with 11 bases between. CDR3 in amino acids: CASSEGQARETQYF. As DNA, the CDR3 is TGTGCCAGCAGTGAAGGTCAGGCAAGGGAGACCCAGTACTTC.

This clonotype showed up just a few times. The J gene is TRBJ1-2, the V gene TRBV24-1; D is undetermined. Trimming removed 3 bases from V and 4 bases from J, with 11 bases in between. The CDR3 totals 14 residues. Germline V gene lookup returns CDR1 KGHDR and CDR2 SFDVKD. The CDR3 nucleotides are TGTGCCACCAGTGATAAGGTCGGTTCCTATGGCTACACCTTC. Protein sequence: CATSDKVGSYGYTF.